This TCR beta chain was observed in a study of identical twins (dated by TCRdb to between 2015 and 2016). Regarding the study in general: The study deep-sequenced TCR alpha and beta repertoires from monozygotic twins, unrelated adults of various ages and cord blood to test whether fetal clonotypes persist. Replicate twin experiments were performed at different times using different library preparation protocols to rule out contamination.

This clonotype was recorded a few times. It lacks a known antigen. Per-base qualities were not stored, and no clone one base away is much larger. All donors were healthy Caucasians. Three pairs of female monozygotic twins, all aged 18 to 29 years, made up the twin cohort. Peripheral blood mononuclear cells were used as the source from which RNA for TCR libraries was isolated. The paper as a whole reports these results and caveats: Compared with coincidental sharing between unrelated individuals, an excess of low generation-probability sequences was observed among out-of-frame TCR alpha sequences shared between twins. In beta out-of-frame sequences, excess twin sharing was weaker, because having fewer shared sequences lowered the signal-to-noise ratio. Out-of-frame TCR alpha sharing in monozygotic twins was systematically underestimated by recombination models, whereas sharing between unrelated individuals was in agreement with the recombination models. Abundant cord blood beta clonotypes had fewer insertions, young adult naive repertoires showed a similar but weaker trend, and memory repertoires showed no such trend. Zero-insertion analyses could be partly confounded by invariant T cells such as MAIT and iNKT, though diverse VJ usage argued against such confounding for most clonotypes. Because the same donors could not be followed over many years, conclusions were based on cross-sectional statistical analysis.

The junction carries 10 bases between V and J, which are trimmed by 1 base and 0 bases respectively. Looking up the germline V gene yields CDR1 MNHEY and CDR2 SVGEGT. The CDR3, cysteine through phenylalanine, is 15 amino acids long. CDR3 DNA only is kept here, 45 bases in frame from base 1. The library was obtained by 5' RACE. These reads were obtained on an Illumina HiSeq 2000. A universal primer binding site was introduced by template switching, and a unique molecular identifier was present in the final cDNA, enabling accurate counting of TCR cDNA molecules. First-strand cDNA for TCR alpha and beta chains was synthesized from specific primers in the conserved constant-segment region. To control for contamination, every cDNA library carried two barcodes: a SMART-Mk sample barcode plus Illumina barcodes. Two successive PCR steps introduced TruSeq adapter sequences along with Illumina sample barcodes. TCR alpha and beta cDNA libraries were sequenced on the Illumina HiSeq platform with custom primers. The paper's data handling went like this. MiGEC processed the raw reads to extract unique molecular identifiers, while MiXCR was used to determine the CDR3 positions. For each individual, recombination models were inferred using an EM algorithm with the repgenHMM and IGoR tools. The analysis of shared clonotypes was done with the tcR package in R, with sharing normalized by the product of cloneset sizes. To study raw recombination without the effects of thymic and clonal selection, out-of-frame nonproductive sequences were analyzed. Clones were called with MiXCR by TCRdb after fastp trimmed the public reads at Q25, and only in-frame beta chains were retained. Each CDR3 protein appears once, grouped with its most common genes and DNA. TCRdb's processing, not the study's, gives the V and J calls here. For this sample there are roughly 750,000 distinct CDR3 sequences; over 20% appear just once. Of the sample, about 4.3% falls within the top ten clones.

This sample was also put to use in a study of T cells expressing NK-cell markers. Drawing on the second study: TCR beta-chain repertoires were profiled in sorted CD3+CD56+NKG2C+, CD3+CD56+NKG2C- and CD3+CD56-NKG2C+ T-cell subsets from roughly eight donors. Among the eight sequenced donors, only one was HCMV-seronegative, while the other seven were HCMV-seropositive. In several experiments an anti-gammadeltaTCR antibody was added to restrict sorting to alphabetaTCR-expressing T cells. For six donors, the dominant CD3+CD56+NKG2C+ clonotypes were among the top 10 CD8+ clonotypes and accounted for about 1.0-7.5% of CD8+ T cells. Those dominant clonotypes were again the most abundant among CD3+CD56-NKG2C+ cells in a few donors, at about 25-60.1%. It remained unclear whether the expanded NKG2C-expressing T cell clones were specific for HCMV antigens. All eight donors whose samples were sequenced were randomly selected healthy volunteers, three of them men and five women. To determine HCMV serostatus, a commercial ELISA kit was used to detect HCMV-specific IgG in serum. Bulk peripheral blood T-cell repertoires were additionally sequenced from unsorted PBMC for several donors. MIGEC handled demultiplexing of the reads and grouping by UMI, while MiTCR was used to assemble and quantify clonotypes. To remove erroneous sequences, TCR cDNA sequences were retained only when supported by two or more reads. The tcR package was used for downstream repertoire analysis, with clonotypes matched between fractions based on CDR3 nucleotide sequence plus V segment. Antigen specificity was annotated against VDJdb with VDJmatch, allowing one amino acid substitution in CDR3.

The chain is made from TRBV6-2 or TRBV6-3 and TRBJ2-7; the D gene remains uncertain. This clonotype originated in a woman aged 18-29 years in good health. The sample comprised PBMCs. DNA sequence: TGTGCCAGCAGTTACTTGGGCTCGAGCTCCTACGAGCAGTACTTC. Its amino acids are CASSYLGSSSYEQYF.